This T cell receptor beta chain emerged from a study of blood T cell repertoires in COVID-19. The protocol was immunoSEQ multiplex PCR, while the TCRdb copy is restricted to in-frame clones and leaves out a portion. This table has under 300,000 clones, around nine tenths appearing once. CDR1 SGHDT and CDR2 YYEEEE come from the germline V gene. The CDR3 has 13 residues. The ends lost 2 bases at V and 6 bases at J; junction bases unmatched: 4. The V call is TRBV5-6, the J call TRBJ2-7; 8 bases align to TRBD1. The sequencing sample was made of PBMCs or T cells enriched from blood (not recorded which). This clonotype was sampled from a middle-aged man who had recovered from COVID-19. CDR3 residues: CASSFLTGVEQYF. DNA for the CDR3: TGTGCCAGCAGCTTTTTGACAGGGGTCGAGCAGTACTTC.